This T cell receptor (beta chain) was captured in a study of cytomegalovirus exposure and HLA in healthy donors. This clone was seen a single time. Trimming stripped 3 bases from V and 0 bases from J, with 9 bases between. The germline CDR1 and CDR2 sequences are LNHDA and SQIVND (reference sequence). CDR3 length: 16 residues. This PCR relied on a set of 60 Vbeta primers and 13 Jbeta primers. Sequencing used immunoSEQ multiplex PCR; TCRdb keeps in-frame clones, though not all of them. This repertoire shows 130,000 or so clones, around four fifths found once; its top ten account for 5% to 5.5%. This clonotype was obtained from a man between 25 and 39 years old in good health and CMV-seronegative. This chain joins TRBV19 and TRBJ2-6; D not certain. Sequencing was done on a sample of PBMCs. The CDR3, as DNA: TGTGCCAGTAGTATTGGTCCAGTCTCTGGGGCCAACGTCCTGACTTTC. It codes for CASSIGPVSGANVLTF.